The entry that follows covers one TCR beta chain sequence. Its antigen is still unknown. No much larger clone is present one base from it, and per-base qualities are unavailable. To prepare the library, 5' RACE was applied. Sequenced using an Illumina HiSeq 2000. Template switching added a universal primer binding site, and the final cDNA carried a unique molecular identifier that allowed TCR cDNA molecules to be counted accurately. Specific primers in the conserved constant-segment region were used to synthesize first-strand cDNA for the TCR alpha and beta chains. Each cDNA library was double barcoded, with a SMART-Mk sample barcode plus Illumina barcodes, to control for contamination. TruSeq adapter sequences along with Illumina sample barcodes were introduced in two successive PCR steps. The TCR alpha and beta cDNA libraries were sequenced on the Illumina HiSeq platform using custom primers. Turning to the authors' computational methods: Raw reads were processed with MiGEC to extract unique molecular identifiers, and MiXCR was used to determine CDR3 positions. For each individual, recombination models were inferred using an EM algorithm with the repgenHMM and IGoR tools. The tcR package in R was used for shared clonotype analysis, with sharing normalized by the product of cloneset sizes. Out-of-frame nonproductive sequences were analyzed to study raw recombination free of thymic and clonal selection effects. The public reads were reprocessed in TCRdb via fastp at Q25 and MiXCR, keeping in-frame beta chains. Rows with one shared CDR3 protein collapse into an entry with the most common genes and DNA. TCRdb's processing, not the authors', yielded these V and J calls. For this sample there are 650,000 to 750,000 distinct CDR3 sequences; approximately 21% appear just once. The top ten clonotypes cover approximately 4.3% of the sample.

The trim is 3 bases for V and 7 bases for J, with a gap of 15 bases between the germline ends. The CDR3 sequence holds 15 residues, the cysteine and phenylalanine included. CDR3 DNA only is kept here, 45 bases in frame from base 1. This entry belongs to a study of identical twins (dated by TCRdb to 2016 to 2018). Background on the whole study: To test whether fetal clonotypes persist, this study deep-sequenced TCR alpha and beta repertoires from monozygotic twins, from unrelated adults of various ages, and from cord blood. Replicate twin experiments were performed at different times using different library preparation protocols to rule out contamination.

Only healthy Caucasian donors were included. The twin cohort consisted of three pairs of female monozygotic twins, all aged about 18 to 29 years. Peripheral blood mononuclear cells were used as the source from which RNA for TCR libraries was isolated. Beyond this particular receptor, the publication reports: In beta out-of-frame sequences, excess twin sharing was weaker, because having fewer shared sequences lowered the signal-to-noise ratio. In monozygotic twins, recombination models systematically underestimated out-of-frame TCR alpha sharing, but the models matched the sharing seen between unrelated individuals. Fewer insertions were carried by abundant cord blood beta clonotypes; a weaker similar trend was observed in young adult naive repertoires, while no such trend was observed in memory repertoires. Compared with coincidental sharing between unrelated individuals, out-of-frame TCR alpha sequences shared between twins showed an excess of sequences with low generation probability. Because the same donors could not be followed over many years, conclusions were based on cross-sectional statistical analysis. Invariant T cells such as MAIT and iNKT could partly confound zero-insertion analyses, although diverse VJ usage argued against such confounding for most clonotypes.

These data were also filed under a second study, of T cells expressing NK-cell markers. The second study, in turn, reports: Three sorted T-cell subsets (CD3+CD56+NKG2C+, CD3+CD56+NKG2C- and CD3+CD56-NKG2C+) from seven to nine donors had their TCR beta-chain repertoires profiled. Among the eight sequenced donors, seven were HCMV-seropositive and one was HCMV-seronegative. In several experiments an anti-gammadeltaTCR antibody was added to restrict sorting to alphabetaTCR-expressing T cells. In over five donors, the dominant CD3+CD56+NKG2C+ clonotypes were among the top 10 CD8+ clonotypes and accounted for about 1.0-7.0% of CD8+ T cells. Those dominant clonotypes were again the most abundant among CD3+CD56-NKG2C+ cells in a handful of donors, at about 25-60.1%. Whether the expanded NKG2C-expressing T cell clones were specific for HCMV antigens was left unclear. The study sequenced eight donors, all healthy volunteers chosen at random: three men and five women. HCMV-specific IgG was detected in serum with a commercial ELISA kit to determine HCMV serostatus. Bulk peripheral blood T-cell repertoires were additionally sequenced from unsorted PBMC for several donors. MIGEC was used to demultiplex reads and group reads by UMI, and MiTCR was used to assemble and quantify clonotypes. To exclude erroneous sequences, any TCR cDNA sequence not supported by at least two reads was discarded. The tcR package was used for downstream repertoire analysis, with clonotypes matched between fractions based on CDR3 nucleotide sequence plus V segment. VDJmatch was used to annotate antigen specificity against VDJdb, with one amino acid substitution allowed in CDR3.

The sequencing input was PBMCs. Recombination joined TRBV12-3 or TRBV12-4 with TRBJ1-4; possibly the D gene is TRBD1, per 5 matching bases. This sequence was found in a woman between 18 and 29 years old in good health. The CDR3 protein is CASSLGGRDGEKLFF. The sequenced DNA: TGTGCCAGCAGTTTGGGCGGCAGGGACGGTGAAAAACTGTTTTTT.